These 13 T cell receptor beta chains originate from one sample sequenced in a study of cytomegalovirus exposure and HLA in healthy donors. With 60 Vbeta and 13 Jbeta primers, the PCR was carried out. Sequencing was performed with immunoSEQ multiplex PCR; in TCRdb, only in-frame clones are kept and a portion is missing. Of 95,000 to 150,000 clones in the sample, 77% were seen once. Sequenced material: PBMCs. All receptors derive from a woman between 40 and 50 years old in good health and CMV-seropositive.

This clone was seen many times. V gene TRBV6-1 combines with J gene TRBJ2-7, with TRBD2 identical over 12 bases. Germline CDR1 is MNHNS and CDR2 is SASEGT. V was clipped by 3 bases and J by 1 base; unmatched bases: 1. This CDR3 spans 15 amino acids. In DNA form, the CDR3 reads TGTGCCAGCAGTGATCTAGCGGGAGGGTCCTACGAGCAGTACTTC. It encodes CASSDLAGGSYEQYF.

Written as DNA, the CDR3 is TGTGCCAGCAGCCGGTGGGAGGGGAACACTGAAGCTTTCTTT. Encoded protein: CASSRWEGNTEAFF. This sequence joins TRBV7-9 and TRBJ1-1; D is unresolved. Per the germline V gene, CDR1 is SEHNR and CDR2 is FQNEAQ (reference sequence). The CDR3 is made up of 14 amino acids. V was cut by 5 bases and J by 1 base, with 11 bases left in between.

The genes are TRBV5-1 and TRBJ2-1, with TRBD2 identical over 7 bases. The V segment lost 1 base and the J segment 5 bases; nucleotides outside the gene matches: 6. Per the germline V gene, CDR1 is SGHRS and CDR2 is YFSETQ. The CDR3 runs 15 residues. The CDR3 spells CASSLTGGVNNEQFF. CDR3 coding DNA: TGCGCCAGCAGCTTGACGGGGGGAGTGAACAATGAGCAGTTCTTC.

V and J are TRBV7-8 and TRBJ2-1; tentative D call: TRBD2 (5 bases). This CDR3 has 15 residues. Germline V gene sequence: CDR1 SGHVS, CDR2 FQNEAQ. The germline V and J ends were trimmed by 2 bases and 1 base, with 9 bases remaining between them. The CDR3 region is CASSLRGLSYNEQFF. The CDR3 coding sequence is TGTGCCAGCAGCTTACGCGGGCTTTCCTACAATGAGCAGTTCTTC.

This clone was detected a few times. This chain uses TRBV6-1 with TRBJ2-7; a possible D gene is TRBD2 (6 bases). Germline V gene sequence: CDR1 MNHNS, CDR2 SASEGT. The CDR3 extends over 14 amino acids. The V end lost 3 bases, the J end lost 2 bases, and 11 bases lay between the germline ends. The CDR3 protein is CASSEEGTTYEQYF. The CDR3 DNA reads TGTGCCAGCAGTGAGGAGGGCACGACCTACGAGCAGTACTTC.

J is TRBJ1-5 and V is TRBV16, with D possibly TRBD1 on 6 matching bases. The CDR3 sequence is 14 residues long. The V and J ends lost 3 bases and 3 bases respectively, with 9 bases between them. Germline V gene lookup returns CDR1 KGHSY and CDR2 FQNENV. Here the CDR3 DNA reads TGTGCCAGCAGCCACGGGACAATCAATCAGCCCCAGCATTTT. It translates to CASSHGTINQPQHF.

V usage is TRBV19 and J usage is TRBJ1-1; D possibly corresponds to TRBD1 (6 bases). With 6 bases removed from V and 8 bases from J, the gap between germline ends came to 16 bases. The CDR3 covers 13 residues. Germline values: CDR1 LNHDA, CDR2 SQIVND (reference sequence). The CDR3 region is CASRVDRTREAFF. In DNA form, the CDR3 reads TGTGCCAGTAGGGTCGACAGGACCAGAGAAGCTTTCTTT.

The chain has TRBV13 and TRBJ2-1; TRBD2 aligns across 8 bases. Germline V gene data show CDR1 as PRHDT and CDR2 as FYEKMQ (reference sequence). Trimming took 7 bases from V and 0 from J; bases not matched to a gene: 17. This CDR3 has 19 residues. CDR3 in amino acids: CASTGGTLSGSVSYNEQFF. The CDR3 coding sequence is TGTGCCAGCACTGGGGGGACACTGAGCGGGAGCGTCTCCTACAATGAGCAGTTCTTC. The full variable domain, completed using reference TRBV13 and TRBJ2-1, is AAGVIQSPRHLIKEKRETATLKCYPIPRHDTVYWYQQGPGQDPQFLISFYEKMQSDKGSIPDRFSAQQFSDYHSELNMSSLELGDSALYFCASTGGTLSGSVSYNEQFFGPGTRLTVL.

The rearrangement uses TRBV7-2 and TRBJ2-1, with TRBD1 identical over 7 bases. Germline V lookup: CDR1 SGHTA, CDR2 FQGNSA. V dropped 3 bases and J dropped 7; count of bases not matched to a gene: 9. The CDR3 has 15 residues. CDR3 bases: TGTGCCAGCAGCTTCAGACAGGGACAGACAAATGAGCAGTTCTTC. Its protein is CASSFRQGQTNEQFF.

The chain combines TRBV6-1 with TRBJ1-2; TRBD1 agrees at 9 bases. CDR1 is MNHNS and CDR2 is SASEGT in the germline V gene. The length of the CDR3 is 13 residues. V dropped 6 bases and J dropped 8; count of bases not matched to a gene: 7. The CDR3 sequence: CASRRTGDEGYTF. For the CDR3, the DNA is TGTGCCAGCAGACGGACAGGGGATGAGGGCTACACCTTC.

The chain recombines TRBV28 with TRBJ1-2, with a tentative D call TRBD1 (6 bases). Germline V lookup: CDR1 MDHEN, CDR2 SYDVKM. The V gene lost 6 bases and the J gene lost 10 bases, with 21 bases spanning the gap. The CDR3 has 14 amino acids. The CDR3 DNA reads TGTGCCAGCAGGACCAACAGGGAAAGTTTGGACTACACCTTC. This codes for CASRTNRESLDYTF.

The V call is TRBV7-2, the J call TRBJ2-7; 7 bases are a match to TRBD2. Germline V gives CDR1 SGHTA, CDR2 FQGNSA. CDR3 length: 15 residues. V was clipped by 2 bases and J by 4 bases; unmatched bases: 8. In DNA, the CDR3 is TGTGCCAGCAGCTTAATTAAAGCGGGGAAGTACGAGCAGTACTTC. This codes for CASSLIKAGKYEQYF.

This sequence joins TRBV5-5 and TRBJ1-1; 9 bases map to TRBD1. Germline V gene data show CDR1 as SGHKS and CDR2 as YYEKEE (reference sequence). V gave up 4 bases and J gave up 0 bases; unmatched junction bases: 7. CDR3 size: 16 residues. CDR3 region: CASSTGTGRLNTEAFF. CDR3 coding DNA: TGTGCCAGCAGCACCGGGACAGGGAGACTGAACACTGAAGCTTTCTTT.